The clone carrying this T cell receptor beta chain has just one count. This specimen belongs to a study of blood T cell repertoires in COVID-19. Overall study: Acute and convalescent COVID-19 specimens originated in the United States, Italy and Spain.

The Seattle patients joined while their infection was active and were tracked longitudinally afterward. The V and J ends lost 2 bases and 4 bases respectively, with 8 bases between them. There are 13 residues in the CDR3. Generated by immunoSEQ multiplex PCR, the TCRdb table keeps only in-frame clones and is missing some. Among 210,000 or so clones listed, under 85% were seen once. The chain carries TRBV12-3 or TRBV12-4 and TRBJ1-2; D gene uncertain. The material sequenced was peripheral blood. This clonotype was obtained from a woman aged 30 to 39 with COVID-19, enrolled during active disease. The CDR3 DNA follows: TGTGCCAGCAGTTTACAGTGGAGCTATGGCTACACCTTC. It encodes CASSLQWSYGYTF.